This T cell receptor (beta chain) stems from a study of control samples from healthy donors and cancer patients. Only in-frame clones appear in the TCRdb table, and some are missing; sequencing was by immunoSEQ multiplex PCR. The table includes more than 65,000 clones, around 90% detected once. The germline V and J ends were trimmed by 5 bases and 2 bases, with 13 bases remaining between them. The CDR3 runs to 14 residues. Looked up from germline, CDR1 is SGHVS and CDR2 is FQNEAQ. This chain links TRBV7-8 with TRBJ2-7; D may correspond to TRBD1 or TRBD2 (6 bases each). The sample taken for sequencing was PBMCs. This sequence was found in a woman aged 55-70 years with head and neck cancer. The CDR3 spells CASSPGGMAYEQYF. The CDR3 bases are TGTGCCAGCAGCCCCGGGGGCATGGCCTACGAGCAGTACTTC.